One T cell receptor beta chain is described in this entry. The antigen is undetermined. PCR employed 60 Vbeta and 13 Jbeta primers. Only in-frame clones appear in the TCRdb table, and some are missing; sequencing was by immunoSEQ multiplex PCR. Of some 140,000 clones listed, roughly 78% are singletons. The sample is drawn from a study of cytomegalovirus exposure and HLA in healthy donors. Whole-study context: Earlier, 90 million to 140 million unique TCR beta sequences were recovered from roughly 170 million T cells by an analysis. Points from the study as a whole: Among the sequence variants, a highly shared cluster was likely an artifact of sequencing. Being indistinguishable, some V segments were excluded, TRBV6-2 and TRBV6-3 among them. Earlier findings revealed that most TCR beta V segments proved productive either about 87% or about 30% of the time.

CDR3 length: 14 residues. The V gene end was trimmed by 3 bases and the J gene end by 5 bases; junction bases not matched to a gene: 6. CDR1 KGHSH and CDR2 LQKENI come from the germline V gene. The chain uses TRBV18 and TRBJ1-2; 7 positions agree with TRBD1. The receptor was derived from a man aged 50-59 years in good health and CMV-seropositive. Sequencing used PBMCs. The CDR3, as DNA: TGTGCCAGCTCACCGCGGACAGGAGAATATGGCTACACCTTC. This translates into CASSPRTGEYGYTF.